This T cell receptor (beta chain) was sequenced in a study of T-cell reconstitution after alpha-beta-depleted transplantation in children. Broader study findings: TCRbeta diversity was high at day 60 in some patients (a result of surviving recipient T cells and thymic progenitors). Once a year had passed after transplant, T-cell counts and diversity came mostly from newly produced T cells. Roughly two months post-transplant, alpha-beta T cells reportedly originated from several hundred graft clones that had expanded.

With 6 bases removed from V and 2 bases from J, the gap between germline ends came to 13 bases. CDR3 length equals 13 residues. The germline V gene encodes CDR1 SQVTM and CDR2 ANQGSEA. A note on this clonotype: Its antigen is as yet unknown.

This sample's TCRbeta library carried unique molecular identifier barcodes. TCRdb independently ran MiXCR on the PCR reads; one entry per CDR3 protein. The repertoire holds about 600,000 distinct CDR3 sequences, with 13% as singletons. The chain uses TRBV29-1 and TRBJ1-1; tentative D call: TRBD1 (5 bases). This receptor was obtained from a male patient aged 10 to 17 who had a stem cell transplant for acute myeloid leukemia, so the T cells may come from the graft donor. The source was PBMCs, mostly from graft donor cells, collected 360 days after TCRalphabeta/CD19-depleted stem cell transplant. This chain's CDR3 is CSVPGGSNTEAFF. CDR3 nucleotide sequence: TGCAGCGTCCCCGGGGGGAGTAACACTGAAGCTTTCTTT.